The present TCR beta chain was sequenced within a study of response to subunit inactivated influenza vaccine. In germline, CDR1 is DFQATT, CDR2 SNEGSKA (reference sequence). The germline V and J ends were trimmed by 0 bases and 4 bases, with 11 bases remaining between them. CDR3 size: 14 residues. Using its own MiXCR run on the RT-PCR reads, TCRdb lists one record per CDR3 protein. The sample includes a few hundred thousand distinct CDR3 sequences, around 15% of them seen just once. This clonotype was recorded a few times. Antigen specificity is unknown. The study, taken as a whole, reports: Each seasonal influenza vaccination recruits few new T cells, the authors suggested.

The source is a man in his forties or fifties who received an inactivated influenza vaccine. The sample consisted of PBMCs from blood, taken roughly 12 days after vaccination. This chain links TRBV20-1 with TRBJ2-3; D is perhaps TRBD1 (5 bases). CDR3 residues: CSARDWQGADTQYF. CDR3 nucleotide sequence: TGCAGTGCTAGAGATTGGCAGGGTGCAGATACGCAGTATTTT.